This T cell receptor (beta chain) was retrieved from a study of T-cell memory formation after mild COVID-19. Study context: The two donors had largely donor-specific TCR clusters.

Study findings and constraints: Mainly in CM and EM were contracting CD4+ clones; CD8+ were in EMRA.

This clonotype was observed at least ten times. Its antigen is unidentified. Trimming removed 6 bases from V and 5 bases from J; junction bases left unmatched: 9. The germline V gene encodes CDR1 MNHEY and CDR2 SVGAGI. The CDR3 has 15 residues. The 5'RACE method, run with constant-segment primers, produced TCR alpha and TCR beta cDNA libraries (carrying sample barcodes and UMIs). TCRdb reprocessed the 5' RACE reads via MiXCR and lists one record per CDR3 protein. Of a few hundred thousand distinct CDR3 sequences listed, around a tenth are singletons. The chain is built from TRBV6-5 and TRBJ1-1; 10 bases align to TRBD1. Sequencing input: PBMCs or a T cell subset sorted from them (not recorded which). The sequence was collected from a man between 18 and 29 years old who had mild COVID-19 (a few samples of this study predate the infection). Cell type and time point are not known. CDR3 bases: TGTGCCAGCAGCTCTATCGGACAGGGGGGGACTGAAGCTTTCTTT. Its protein product is CASSSIGQGGTEAFF.